This T cell receptor beta chain was sequenced for a study of blood T cell repertoires in COVID-19 (dated by TCRdb to between 2020 and 2021). Some background on the complete study: Collaborator samples came from the United States, Italy and Spain and covered acute and convalescent phases of COVID-19. HLA class I and class II types, where available, came from metadata supplied by the sample provider rather than from assay-based typing. The samples were drawn from the first 160 participants of the ongoing ImmuneRACE study and from under 1,500 subjects provided by 6 global collaborators. A freely available public database, intended as a resource for researchers studying the immune response to SARS-CoV-2, is where the repertoires were released. The material from the prospective study consisted of cDNA or gDNA derived from T cells, B-cell-depleted T cells, or PBMCs. Deeply sampled blood TCRbeta repertoires from subjects exposed to, actively infected with, or recovered from COVID-19 were included in the dataset. Sample metadata almost always included a de-identified subject ID, COVID-19 status, age in years and sex.

Only one count was recorded for this clone. Its target antigen remains unknown. No base-level quality is on record; no much larger clone is a single base apart. The immunoSEQ Assay, a bias-controlled multiplex PCR, was used to amplify TCRbeta CDR3 regions from genomic DNA. On the study's bioinformatics: The number of nucleated cells in each sample was estimated from the amplification of reference gene primers within the assay. To quantify the absolute abundance of each unique TCRbeta CDR3 rearrangement, sequence reads were collapsed and filtered. For each sample, productive Simpson clonality was calculated as the square root of Simpson's diversity index over productive rearrangements. TCRdb holds this immuneACCESS table with in-frame rearrangements only. Some clones are missing; in checked studies, unresolved V genes explain under half, and the rest has no known cause. The D gene and trimming were derived from the DNA, and the V and J assignments and clone size from that table. For this sample there are 100,000 to 150,000 clones; around 81% appear just once. The ten top clones hold 3.8% of the sample.

Overall results and qualifications from the work: Clinical and demographic metadata were provided uncurated, with the amount varying by source and participant.

Whole blood was collected in K2EDTA tubes by collaborating institutions according to the institutions' own protocols. For TCRbeta analysis, collaborator samples were shipped as frozen whole blood, as isolated PBMCs, or as DNA extracted from either sample type. The clonotype comes from a woman between 50 and 59 years old with acute or convalescent COVID-19. The sample taken for sequencing was peripheral blood.

DNA sequence: TGTGCCAGCAGCCCGAATAGCGGGACCAACTCCTACGAGCAGTACTTC. Its product reads: CASSPNSGTNSYEQYF. Recombination joined TRBV7-3 with TRBJ2-7, and TRBD2 aligns with 8 junction nucleotides. Via the germline V gene, CDR1 is SGHTA and CDR2 FQGTGA. Inclusive of the bounding cysteine and phenylalanine, the CDR3 is 16 residues long. CDR3 DNA only is kept here, 48 bases in frame from base 1. Relative to germline, V is missing 5 bases and J is missing 0 bases, with 9 bases of the junction outside any gene match.